This T cell receptor (beta chain) was recorded in a study of sequential checkpoint blockade in melanoma. Overall study results and limits: Pretreatment TIL clonality tracked with response in the nivolumab-first arm.

Worth noting for this clone: Antigen specificity is unknown.

The repertoire was sequenced with immunoSEQ multiplex PCR; TCRdb's copy has only in-frame clones and lacks some. The sample carries about 5,000 clones, over 25% recorded once. Treatment of the sample: randomized to nivolumab then ipilimumab (arm A) or the reverse (arm B). The starting material was tumor tissue (inferred from file names), obtained from a patient given nivolumab and ipilimumab in sequence. This receptor was taken from a human donor with melanoma.

The CDR3, as DNA: TGCGCCAGCAGCCAAGATCTCAGGCAGCACCATACCTACGAGCAGTACTTC. Translated: CASSQDLRQHHTYEQYF. The chain links TRBV4-1 to TRBJ2-7; D uncertain. V shed 0 bases and J shed 2 bases, with 17 bases lying between them. The CDR3 is made up of 17 amino acids. Germline CDR1 reads MGHRA; CDR2 reads YSYEKL.